The 32 T cell receptor beta chains given below trace back to one sample, sequenced in a study of cytomegalovirus exposure and HLA in healthy donors. The PCR had 60 Vbeta and 13 Jbeta primers. Only in-frame clones appear in the TCRdb table, and some are missing; sequencing was by immunoSEQ multiplex PCR. The sample holds 200,000 or so clones, 65% to 85% seen once. Specimen: PBMCs. These receptors all stem from a boy aged 2 to 10 in good health and CMV-seronegative.

This sequence joins TRBV7-8 and TRBJ1-5; TRBD1 agrees at 10 bases. The V and J ends lost 6 bases and 7 bases, in that order; junction bases with no gene match: 6. CDR3 length equals 14 residues. Germline V gene data show CDR1 as SGHVS and CDR2 as FQNEAQ. This CDR3 is CASRWTGGGQPQHF. CDR3 coding DNA: TGTGCCAGCAGGTGGACAGGGGGGGGGCAGCCCCAGCATTTT.

The genes are TRBV11-2 and TRBJ2-1; no clear D. Germline-derived CDR1 and CDR2 are SGHAT and FQNNGV. The CDR3 is 15 residues long. Trimming removed 5 bases from V and 4 bases from J, with 15 bases in between. The CDR3 is CASSQILGLYNEQFF. The DNA for the CDR3 is TGTGCCAGCAGCCAAATCTTGGGCCTATACAATGAGCAGTTCTTC.

The chain joins TRBV19 to TRBJ2-7; TRBD2 agrees at 12 bases. Germline loops: CDR1 LNHDA, CDR2 SQIVND (reference sequence). Trimming cost V 6 bases and J 0 bases; bases outside gene matches: 3. This CDR3 comprises 15 residues. Written as DNA, the CDR3 is TGTGCCAGTAGCCGGACTAGCGGGGCCTCCTACGAGCAGTACTTC. Amino acid sequence: CASSRTSGASYEQYF.

The chain recombines TRBV10-1 with TRBJ1-1; maybe TRBD1 (5 bases). The CDR3 is 17 amino acids. Germline loops: CDR1 WNHNN, CDR2 SYGVQD (reference sequence). V was shortened by 4 bases and J by 3 bases, with 21 bases between the two germline ends. The CDR3 region is CASSVSRGVFGYTEAFF. In DNA, the CDR3 is TGCGCCAGCAGTGTGTCCCGGGGGGTTTTCGGGTACACTGAAGCTTTCTTT.

The sample holds a few counts of this clone. The V gene is TRBV7-9, the J gene TRBJ1-5; TRBD1 matches at 11 bases. There are 16 residues in the CDR3. Germline values: CDR1 SEHNR, CDR2 FQNEAQ (reference sequence). V was pared by 5 bases and J by 6 bases, with 9 bases of the junction left unmatched. The CDR3 region has the DNA TGTGCCAGCAGCCTCGCCTGGGACAGGGGGGCTCAGCCCCAGCATTTT. Residues: CASSLAWDRGAQPQHF.

The gene calls are TRBV7-8 and TRBJ2-7; 10 bases are shared with TRBD2. Germline trimming cut 4 bases from V and 2 bases from J; bases unmatched to any gene: 8. The CDR3 is made up of 16 amino acids. Germline CDR1 is SGHVS and CDR2 is FQNEAQ. The CDR3, as DNA: TGTGCCAGCAGCTACCAATTAGCGGGGGGCCCCTACGAGCAGTACTTC. This encodes CASSYQLAGGPYEQYF.

The chain joins TRBV10-3 to TRBJ1-1; TRBD1 is a possible D gene (6 bases). CDR3 length: 13 residues. Trimming left V 7 bases short and J 3 bases short, with 12 bases between. CDR1 is ENHRY and CDR2 is SYGVKD in the germline V gene. The CDR3 here is CAIKGETDTEAFF. The CDR3 coding sequence is TGTGCCATCAAGGGGGAGACAGACACTGAAGCTTTCTTT.

The chain recombines TRBV7-2 with TRBJ1-1; D is perhaps TRBD1 (5 bases). Trimming removed 0 bases at V and 4 bases at J, with 9 bases between. The V gene's germline CDR1 is SGHTA and CDR2 FQGNSA. The CDR3 is 14 residues long. CDR3 loop: CASSLAPGGTEAFF. CDR3 nucleotide sequence: TGTGCCAGCAGCTTAGCTCCGGGGGGCACTGAAGCTTTCTTT.

The gene calls are TRBV6-4 and TRBJ2-3; 8 bases align to TRBD2. Per germline, CDR1 MRHNA and CDR2 SNTAGT. The CDR3 sequence is 16 residues long. The J segment lost 1 base and the V segment lost 7 bases, leaving 10 bases of the junction unmatched. In DNA form, the CDR3 reads TGTGCCAGCACCGCACCGCTGCGGGGGGGCACAGATACGCAGTATTTT. It specifies CASTAPLRGGTDTQYF.

This chain links TRBV19 with TRBJ1-1, with 8 bases matching TRBD1. The CDR3 length is 16 residues. Losses at the gene ends were 6 bases for V and 1 base for J; bases not matched to a gene: 10. CDR1 LNHDA and CDR2 SQIVND come from the germline V gene (reference sequence). The CDR3 here is CASRDSRTGRNTEAFF. In nucleotides, the CDR3 is TGTGCCAGTAGAGACTCTAGGACAGGGAGGAACACTGAAGCTTTCTTT.

V gene TRBV5-6 combines with J gene TRBJ1-2, with a weak D call TRBD1 (6 bases). Trimming left V 0 bases short and J 5 bases short, with 11 bases between. Germline CDR1 is SGHDT and CDR2 is YYEEEE. The CDR3 contains 14 residues. CDR3 DNA: TGTGCCAGCAGCTTGGTCCAGGGGACGTATGGCTACACCTTC. This encodes CASSLVQGTYGYTF.

The chain employs TRBV18 and TRBJ2-2; D gene unclear. CDR1 is KGHSH, CDR2 LQKENI, per germline. This CDR3 contains 16 residues. V dropped 2 bases and J dropped 1 base, with 11 bases sitting between them. The CDR3 reads CASSPSFQMNTGELFF. Here the CDR3 DNA reads TGTGCCAGCTCACCATCGTTTCAGATGAACACCGGGGAGCTGTTTTTT. Together with reference TRBV18 and TRBJ2-2, the CDR3 gives the full variable domain: NAGVMQNPRHLVRRRGQEARLRCSPMKGHSHVYWYRQLPEEGLKFMVYLQKENIIDESGMPKERFSAEFPKEGPSILRIQQVVRGDSAAYFCASSPSFQMNTGELFFGEGSRLTVL.

The V and J genes are TRBV6-5 and TRBJ1-2; D gene uncertain. Looked up from germline, CDR1 is MNHEY and CDR2 is SVGAGI. With 2 bases removed from V and 8 bases from J, the gap between germline ends came to 9 bases. The CDR3 covers 12 residues. The CDR3 DNA reads as TGTGCCAGCAGTTACGGAGGGTCCGGCTACACCTTC. It codes for CASSYGGSGYTF.

The chain couples TRBV2 to TRBJ2-7, with D possibly being TRBD1 (7 bases). The CDR3 consists of 17 residues. Between the trimmed V and J ends, which lost 7 bases and 6 bases, there was a span of 28 bases. CDR1 is SNHLY, CDR2 FYNNEI, per germline. CDR3 region: CASIPRRGDSPPAEQYF. In nucleotides, the CDR3 is TGTGCCAGCATCCCACGAAGGGGGGACAGCCCACCTGCCGAGCAGTACTTC.

Note on this clone: Other DNA variants within this sample encode the same CDR3. This chain connects TRBV19 to TRBJ1-5; D gene ambiguous. V lost 1 base to trimming and J lost 1 base, with 5 bases between them. The CDR3 is made up of 14 amino acids. Germline CDR1 LNHDA, CDR2 SQIVND (reference sequence). This CDR3 reads CASSIGRSNQPQHF. For the CDR3, the DNA is TGTGCCAGTAGTATAGGCCGGAGCAATCAGCCCCAGCATTTT.

V usage is TRBV27 and J usage is TRBJ2-6, with a possible D match to TRBD1 (6 bases). With 5 bases removed from V and 0 bases from J, the gap between germline ends came to 17 bases. Germline V CDR1 and CDR2: MNHEY, SMNVEV (reference sequence). The CDR3 consists of 18 residues. CDR3 protein: CASSPTGPTRSGANVLTF. Written as DNA, the CDR3 is TGTGCCAGCAGTCCAACAGGGCCAACGCGCTCTGGGGCCAACGTCCTGACTTTC. The full variable domain, its missing parts supplied by reference TRBV27 and TRBJ2-6, is EAQVTQNPRYLITVTGKKLTVTCSQNMNHEYMSWYRQDPGLGLRQIYYSMNVEVTDKGDVPEGYKVSRKEKRNFPLILESPSPNQTSLYFCASSPTGPTRSGANVLTFGAGSRLTVL.

Here the CDR3 reads CASSISRGGTYEQYF. For the CDR3, the DNA is TGTGCCAGTAGTATTTCGCGTGGGGGCACCTACGAGCAGTACTTC. V gene TRBV19 combines with J gene TRBJ2-7; D possibly corresponds to TRBD1 (6 bases). This CDR3 is 15 amino acids long. Trimming pared 3 bases from V and 2 bases from J, leaving 14 bases between. Germline V gene sequence: CDR1 LNHDA, CDR2 SQIVND (reference sequence). The full variable domain, with the rest looked up from reference TRBV19 and TRBJ2-7, is DGGITQSPKYLFRKEGQNVTLSCEQNLNHDAMYWYRQDPGQGLRLIYYSQIVNDFQKGDIAEGYSVSREKKESFPLTVTSAQKNPTAFYLCASSISRGGTYEQYFGPGTRLTVT.

To note about this clone: Sequence at one end of the junction differs from germline and may be a read error. The V call is TRBV7-9, the J call TRBJ2-5; 10 bases are shared with TRBD1. The CDR3 totals 15 residues. Germline loops: CDR1 SEHNR, CDR2 FQNEAQ (reference sequence). The CDR3 sequence: CSSSSRRDRGETQYF. DNA of the CDR3: TGTTCCAGCAGCTCTCGGCGGGACAGGGGTGAGACCCAGTACTTC.

The chain recombines TRBV2 with TRBJ2-5, with D perhaps matching TRBD1 (6 bases). Trimming cost V 1 base and J 6 bases, with 12 bases left between them. The length of the CDR3 is 14 residues. Germline CDR1 SNHLY, CDR2 FYNNEI. Here the CDR3 reads CASSEVGASKTQYF. CDR3 bases: TGTGCCAGCAGTGAAGTGGGGGCTAGCAAGACCCAGTACTTC. Using reference TRBV2 and TRBJ2-5 for the parts outside the CDR3, the full variable domain is EPEVTQTPSHQVTQMGQEVILRCVPISNHLYFYWYRQILGQKVEFLVSFYNNEISEKSEIFDDQFSVERPDGSNFTLKIRSTKLEDSAMYFCASSEVGASKTQYFGPGTRLLVL.

The chain employs TRBV10-3 and TRBJ2-1, with D possibly being TRBD1 (5 bases). The V and J ends lost 0 bases and 2 bases respectively, with 8 bases between them. The germline gives CDR1 ENHRY, CDR2 SYGVKD. CDR3 length: 15 amino acids. The CDR3 nucleotides read TGTGCCATCAGTGAGTCGCCACAGGCCTACAATGAGCAGTTCTTC. It encodes CAISESPQAYNEQFF.

The V gene is TRBV6-5, the J gene TRBJ2-1; the match to TRBD2 covers 14 bases. The CDR3 consists of 15 residues. Germline CDR1 is MNHEY and CDR2 is SVGAGI. Trimming took 0 bases from V and 8 from J; bases not matched to a gene: 0. Here the CDR3 reads CASSYSTSGGDEQFF. In nucleotides, the CDR3 is TGTGCCAGCAGTTACTCGACTAGCGGGGGGGATGAGCAGTTCTTC.

The chain is built from TRBV5-1 and TRBJ2-3; 8 nucleotides match TRBD1. The V and J ends lost 3 bases and 2 bases, in that order; junction bases with no gene match: 8. This CDR3 is built from 16 residues. Germline V gene data show CDR1 as SGHRS and CDR2 as YFSETQ. CDR3 amino acids: CASSSSTGGNTDTQYF. DNA for the CDR3: TGCGCCAGCAGCTCCTCCACAGGGGGTAACACAGATACGCAGTATTTT.

As for this clone: One end of the junction does not line up with germline, which may come from a read error. The V and J genes are TRBV7-9 and TRBJ2-7; 7 bases line up with TRBD2. Germline loops: CDR1 SEHNR, CDR2 FQNEAQ (reference sequence). The CDR3 runs to 15 residues. CDR3 sequence (DNA): TGTTCCAGCAGCTTAGATCGTGCTAGCGGTTACGAGCAGTACTTC. Amino acids: CSSSLDRASGYEQYF.

This chain links TRBV7-2 with TRBJ1-4; D might be TRBD1 (6 bases). Trimming removed 1 base from V and 8 bases from J, with 14 bases in between. This CDR3 has 15 residues. Germline lookup yields CDR1 SGHTA and CDR2 FQGNSA. This CDR3 is CASSLVWAGEEKLFF. The DNA for the CDR3 is TGTGCCAGCAGCTTAGTGTGGGCAGGGGAGGAAAAACTGTTTTTT.

The chain employs TRBV6-1 and TRBJ1-2; D not resolved. CDR1 is MNHNS and CDR2 is SASEGT in the germline V gene. V lost 1 base, J lost 5 bases, and 5 bases lay in between. CDR3 length: 12 amino acids. CDR3 coding DNA: TGTGCCAGCAGTGAAGTCGGGTATGGCTACACCTTC. Its protein is CASSEVGYGYTF.

The J gene is TRBJ1-6, the V gene TRBV7-2; D gene uncertain. The CDR3 is 15 amino acids. V lost 3 bases and J 6 bases, leaving 12 bases between the germline ends. Germline V gene lookup returns CDR1 SGHTA and CDR2 FQGNSA. The CDR3 loop is CASSLFWAGNSPLHF. The CDR3 bases are TGTGCCAGCAGCTTGTTCTGGGCCGGTAATTCACCCCTCCACTTT.

This chain joins TRBV2 and TRBJ1-2, with D unresolved. V was pared by 2 bases and J by 8 bases, with 9 bases between. The CDR3 is 12 residues long. The germline gives CDR1 SNHLY, CDR2 FYNNEI. CDR3 amino acids: CASSEQQYGYTF. CDR3 DNA: TGTGCCAGCAGTGAACAACAGTACGGCTACACCTTC.

The chain is built from TRBV2 and TRBJ1-5, with 7 bases lining up with TRBD1. CDR1 and CDR2 from the germline V gene are SNHLY and FYNNEI. Losses at the gene ends were 3 bases for V and 0 bases for J; bases not matched to a gene: 2. CDR3 length: 15 amino acids. The CDR3 reads CASSDGTASNQPQHF. Here the CDR3 DNA reads TGTGCCAGCAGTGATGGGACAGCTAGCAATCAGCCCCAGCATTTT.

The V and J genes are TRBV5-6 and TRBJ1-2, with 8 bases that match TRBD1. CDR3 length equals 13 residues. Germline lookup yields CDR1 SGHDT and CDR2 YYEEEE. V was pared by 5 bases and J by 4 bases, with 4 bases of the junction left unmatched. The CDR3 loop is CASSAQGAYGYTF. The DNA for the CDR3 is TGTGCCAGCAGTGCGCAGGGGGCCTATGGCTACACCTTC.

This chain joins TRBV19 and TRBJ2-5; 8 bases line up with TRBD2. J gave up 2 bases and V 7 bases, and 6 bases lay outside the gene matches. The CDR3 spans 14 residues. CDR1 and CDR2 from the germline V gene are LNHDA and SQIVND (reference sequence). The CDR3 sequence: CASMRVAGQETQYF. CDR3 nucleotides: TGTGCCAGTATGCGTGTAGCGGGACAAGAGACCCAGTACTTC.

V is TRBV6-1 and J is TRBJ2-4; TRBD1 matches 8 bases. The V segment lost 3 bases and the J segment 8 bases; nucleotides outside the gene matches: 6. The CDR3 covers 14 residues. Per the germline V gene, CDR1 is MNHNS and CDR2 is SASEGT. In DNA form, the CDR3 reads TGTGCCAGCAGTGAGGCGCAGGGGGCGCACATTCAGTACTTC. As protein: CASSEAQGAHIQYF.

This clone was found a few times. The chain couples TRBV9 to TRBJ2-3, with 11 bases matching TRBD2. CDR3 length: 15 residues. V lost 2 bases, J lost 4 bases, and 3 bases stayed unmatched. The germline V gene encodes CDR1 SGDLS and CDR2 YYNGEE. CDR3 sequence reads: CASSVSGGASDTQYF. DNA of the CDR3: TGTGCCAGCAGCGTTAGCGGGGGGGCGTCAGATACGCAGTATTTT.